Detailed here is one T cell receptor (beta chain). This entry belongs to a study of graft-versus-host responses after intestinal transplantation. Across the study: All recipients were transplanted with multivisceral, liver-intestinal, or isolated intestinal grafts. Once they had received anti-thymocyte globulin induction, all recipients took tacrolimus and steroids for about three years.

The repertoire was sequenced with immunoSEQ multiplex PCR; TCRdb's copy has only in-frame clones and lacks some. The data contain 62,000 or so clones, roughly 90% of them singletons. Material: PBMCs, obtained 26 days after transplant. This clonotype originated in a human patient who received an intestinal transplant, so some T cells may come from the graft donor.

The CDR3 coding sequence is TGTGCCAGCAGTGGGCGCGGGGGACAGGGGGCGATTAACTATGGCTACACCTTC. It specifies CASSGRGGQGAINYGYTF. The chain combines TRBV25-1 with TRBJ1-2; 12 nucleotides agree with TRBD1. The CDR3 runs to 18 residues. Germline lookup yields CDR1 MGHDK and CDR2 SYGVNS. J was trimmed by 1 base and V by 4 bases; bases with no gene match: 10.